Shown below are 25 T cell receptor beta chains from a single sample sequenced in a study of blood T cell repertoires in COVID-19. The protocol was immunoSEQ multiplex PCR, while the TCRdb copy is restricted to in-frame clones and leaves out a portion. The sample records 40,000 to 50,000 clones, approximately 90% being singletons. The sequencing sample was made of peripheral blood. The receptor source for this set is a man in his fifties with active COVID-19.

The rearrangement links TRBV7-6 to TRBJ1-2, with D tentatively TRBD1 (6 bases). The CDR3 spans 15 residues. Per the germline V gene, CDR1 is SGHVS and CDR2 is FNYEAQ. V lost 0 bases and J lost 6, with 14 bases in between. The CDR3 DNA reads TGTGCCAGCAGCTTAGCAGACAGGTCCCTCCATGGCTACACCTTC. Translation: CASSLADRSLHGYTF.

The chain links TRBV6-4 to TRBJ2-7; the match to TRBD1 covers 7 bases. Per germline, CDR1 MRHNA and CDR2 SNTAGT. The CDR3 spans 13 residues. J was trimmed by 4 bases and V by 6 bases; bases with no gene match: 6. CDR3 in amino acids: CASSRDSGYEQYF. Written as DNA, the CDR3 is TGTGCCAGCAGCCGGGACAGTGGGTACGAGCAGTACTTC.

This chain uses TRBV28 with TRBJ2-7, with D possibly matching TRBD1 (5 bases). Germline CDR1 reads MDHEN; CDR2 reads SYDVKM. Deletions cut 4 bases from V and 3 bases from J, with 16 bases between. This CDR3 is 15 amino acids long. The CDR3 loop is CASSSQGPEDYEQYF. In DNA form, the CDR3 reads TGTGCCAGCAGTTCCCAGGGCCCTGAGGACTACGAGCAGTACTTC. The full variable domain, rest sourced from reference TRBV28 and TRBJ2-7, is DVKVTQSSRYLVKRTGEKVFLECVQDMDHENMFWYRQDPGLGLRLIYFSYDVKMKEKGDIPEGYSVSREKKERFSLILESASTNQTSMYLCASSSQGPEDYEQYFGPGTRLTVT.

The V and J genes are TRBV19 and TRBJ2-7; D uncertain. There are 13 residues in the CDR3. Looked up from germline, CDR1 is LNHDA and CDR2 is SQIVND (reference sequence). V dropped 1 base and J dropped 3 bases, with 7 bases sitting between them. As DNA, the CDR3 is TGTGCCAGTAGTATAGGTAGCCTCTACGAGCAGTACTTC. Amino acids: CASSIGSLYEQYF.

V usage is TRBV2 and J usage is TRBJ2-5, with D tentatively TRBD1 (5 bases). V gave up 8 bases and J gave up 5 bases, with 18 bases separating them. CDR1 is SNHLY and CDR2 is FYNNEI in the germline V gene. The CDR3 is 14 residues long. CDR3 sequence (DNA): TGTGCCAGCCTCAGGGAAACCCCCGGTGAGACCCAGTACTTC. Protein sequence: CASLRETPGETQYF.

The gene calls are TRBV9 and TRBJ1-1, with 9 bases that match TRBD1. CDR1 is SGDLS and CDR2 is YYNGEE in the germline V gene. The CDR3 is 13 amino acids. V lost 4 bases to trimming and J lost 8 bases; unmatched junction nucleotides: 6. The CDR3 here is CASSPRDREEAFF. CDR3 bases: TGTGCCAGCAGCCCGAGGGACAGGGAGGAAGCTTTCTTT.

This CDR3 is CASSLAGGYTDTQYF. The CDR3 coding sequence is TGTGCCAGCAGCCTAGCGGGGGGATACACAGATACGCAGTATTTT. The V call is TRBV11-2, the J call TRBJ2-3; 11 bases align to TRBD2. Germline-derived CDR1 and CDR2 are SGHAT and FQNNGV. V lost 5 bases and J lost 2; bases outside the gene matches: 3. CDR3 length: 15 amino acids.

This clone occurred a few times. The chain couples TRBV7-2 to TRBJ1-2; D might be TRBD1 (5 bases). The CDR3 is 14 amino acids. V lost 2 bases and J 4 bases, leaving 11 bases between the germline ends. Germline values: CDR1 SGHTA, CDR2 FQGNSA. In DNA, the CDR3 is TGTGCCAGCAGCTTAAATAGGACACCCTATGGCTACACCTTC. Its translation is CASSLNRTPYGYTF.

The chain is built from TRBV6-5 and TRBJ2-1, with 7 positions matching TRBD2. The V gene's germline CDR1 is MNHEY and CDR2 SVGAGI. The ends lost 6 bases at V and 10 bases at J; junction bases unmatched: 6. The CDR3 has 12 amino acids. This chain's CDR3 is CASRTPGGEQFF. The CDR3 DNA reads as TGTGCCAGCAGAACCCCGGGGGGAGAGCAGTTCTTC.

The rearrangement links TRBV29-1 to TRBJ1-5; 7 bases line up with TRBD1. The CDR3 spans 14 residues. With 6 bases clipped from V and 5 bases from J, the junction kept 10 bases outside the gene matches. Germline V gene data show CDR1 as SQVTM and CDR2 as ANQGSEA. Here the CDR3 reads CSVRGGQRDQPQHF. As DNA, the CDR3 is TGCAGCGTCCGAGGGGGACAGAGAGATCAGCCCCAGCATTTT.

The chain employs TRBV7-9 and TRBJ1-2; 7 bases fit TRBD1. Germline V gene lookup returns CDR1 SEHNR and CDR2 FQNEAQ (reference sequence). The CDR3 runs to 15 residues. J was trimmed by 1 base and V by 5 bases; bases with no gene match: 7. The CDR3 coding sequence is TGTGCCAGCAGCCGCTCCGGGACAGATAACTATGGCTACACCTTC. Amino acid sequence: CASSRSGTDNYGYTF.

The genes are TRBV11-1 and TRBJ2-2; 7 bases are a match to TRBD1. J was trimmed by 4 bases and V by 5 bases; bases with no gene match: 4. Germline CDR1 and CDR2: SGHAT and FQDESV (reference sequence). The CDR3 runs 14 residues. The CDR3 reads CASSPRGTTGELFF. The CDR3 DNA reads TGTGCCAGCAGCCCCAGGGGGACCACCGGGGAGCTGTTTTTT.

This clone was found once. This chain connects TRBV7-2 to TRBJ2-5; no reliable D call. The V gene's germline CDR1 is SGHTA and CDR2 FQGNSA. The CDR3 sequence is 15 residues long. V was cut by 5 bases and J by 3 bases, with 16 bases left in between. The CDR3 is CASSPDWAIEETQYF. CDR3 DNA: TGTGCCAGCAGCCCTGATTGGGCTATTGAAGAGACCCAGTACTTC.

The V and J genes are TRBV29-1 and TRBJ2-7; 7 nucleotides agree with TRBD1. Germline CDR1 reads SQVTM; CDR2 reads ANQGSEA. This CDR3 has 14 residues. V shed 2 bases, J shed 7 bases, and the junction held 11 bases outside the gene matches. CDR3 bases: TGCAGCGTTGAAAAGGGAACAGGGGTGGGGGAGCAGTACTTC. It translates to CSVEKGTGVGEQYF.

The chain combines TRBV12-3 or TRBV12-4 with TRBJ2-1, with D unresolved. This CDR3 spans 12 amino acids. Trimming removed 3 bases from V and 5 bases from J, with 5 bases in between. As DNA, the CDR3 is TGTGCCAGCAGTTTTGGAGACAATGAGCAGTTCTTC. Its translation: CASSFGDNEQFF.

The chain links TRBV27 to TRBJ1-4; D unresolved. With 3 bases removed from V and 4 bases from J, the gap between germline ends came to 21 bases. The germline CDR1 and CDR2 sequences are MNHEY and SMNVEV (reference sequence). CDR3 length: 18 residues. In DNA form, the CDR3 reads TGTGCCAGCAGTTTCCGAACCCCACGCAAGAGGAGTAATGAAAAACTGTTTTTT. Its protein product is CASSFRTPRKRSNEKLFF. The entire variable domain, with the rest obtained from reference TRBV27 and TRBJ1-4, is as follows: EAQVTQNPRYLITVTGKKLTVTCSQNMNHEYMSWYRQDPGLGLRQIYYSMNVEVTDKGDVPEGYKVSRKEKRNFPLILESPSPNQTSLYFCASSFRTPRKRSNEKLFFGSGTQLSVL.

This rearrangement joins TRBV5-3 to TRBJ2-7, with D maybe TRBD2 (5 bases). TRBV5-3 is labeled an ORF, and its function is uncertain. CDR3 length equals 14 residues. Trimming pared 8 bases from V and 1 base from J, leaving 16 bases between. Here the CDR3 DNA reads TGTGCCAGGAACCGGGTCGAGGGATCCTACGAGCAGTACTTC. Translating gives CARNRVEGSYEQYF.

The chain is built from TRBV18 and TRBJ2-2; D is perhaps TRBD1 (6 bases). The length of the CDR3 is 14 residues. Trimming removed 3 bases from V and 5 bases from J, with 10 bases in between. CDR1 is KGHSH and CDR2 is LQKENI in the germline V gene. The CDR3 sequence: CASSPDRGTGELFF. The CDR3 bases are TGTGCCAGCTCACCGGACAGAGGGACCGGGGAGCTGTTTTTT. The entire variable domain, with the rest obtained from reference TRBV18 and TRBJ2-2, is as follows: NAGVMQNPRHLVRRRGQEARLRCSPMKGHSHVYWYRQLPEEGLKFMVYLQKENIIDESGMPKERFSAEFPKEGPSILRIQQVVRGDSAAYFCASSPDRGTGELFFGEGSRLTVL.

This clone was observed a single time. The chain is built from TRBV6-5 and TRBJ2-3; possibly TRBD2 for D (6 bases). This CDR3 has 14 residues. V was trimmed by 4 bases and J by 6 bases, leaving 14 bases between them. Germline V gives CDR1 MNHEY, CDR2 SVGAGI. CDR3 nucleotides: TGTGCCAGCAGTTTGACCGGGGGTAGGGATACGCAGTATTTT. This codes for CASSLTGGRDTQYF.

The chain combines TRBV18 with TRBJ1-2; D is unclear. V lost 6 bases, J lost 1 base, and 12 bases lay in between. Germline V gene sequence: CDR1 KGHSH, CDR2 LQKENI. The CDR3 runs 14 residues. The CDR3 here is CASSPSAVNYGYTF. CDR3 nucleotides: TGTGCCAGCTCTCCTAGCGCAGTTAACTATGGCTACACCTTC.

V and J are TRBV7-2 and TRBJ2-7; 10 positions match TRBD2. In germline, CDR1 is SGHTA, CDR2 FQGNSA. Losses at the gene ends were 6 bases for V and 6 bases for J; bases not matched to a gene: 5. The CDR3 consists of 13 residues. The DNA of the CDR3 is TGTGCCAGCAGGCCTAGCGGGAGAGGCGAGCAGTACTTC. Protein sequence: CASRPSGRGEQYF.

This chain connects TRBV6-2 or TRBV6-3 to TRBJ2-1; tentatively, D is TRBD2 (6 bases). The CDR3 has 12 amino acids. Deletions cut 4 bases from V and 15 bases from J, with 16 bases between. Germline V gene data show CDR1 as MNHEY and CDR2 as SVGEGT. CDR3 DNA sequence: TGTGCCAGCAGTTTGTTGGAGGGCCGTAGGTTCTTC. Translated, it gives CASSLLEGRRFF.

The chain recombines TRBV10-3 with TRBJ2-7; 10 bases map to TRBD2. The germline V gene has CDR1 ENHRY and CDR2 SYGVKD. The CDR3 extends over 18 amino acids. V dropped 3 bases and J dropped 2; count of bases not matched to a gene: 13. CDR3 sequence reads: CAISDPGTASGGTYEQYF. CDR3 nucleotide sequence: TGTGCCATCAGTGATCCGGGGACAGCTAGCGGGGGAACCTACGAGCAGTACTTC.

The chain combines TRBV7-8 with TRBJ2-7; 13 nucleotides line up with TRBD2. Germline CDR1 reads SGHVS; CDR2 reads FQNEAQ. CDR3 length equals 17 residues. V gave up 5 bases and J gave up 5 bases; unmatched junction bases: 12. The CDR3 loop is CASSDRRLAGGSNEQYF. The CDR3 DNA follows: TGTGCCAGCAGCGACAGAAGACTAGCGGGAGGTTCCAACGAGCAGTACTTC.

The V gene is TRBV5-1, the J gene TRBJ2-1; 11 bases are shared with TRBD1. Unmatched junction bases numbered 5, after V lost 2 bases and J lost 7 bases. CDR1 is SGHRS, CDR2 YFSETQ, per germline. The CDR3 is 15 amino acids. The CDR3 DNA is TGCGCCAGCAGCTTCCGGACAGGGGGCTTTAATGAGCAGTTCTTC. This encodes CASSFRTGGFNEQFF.